The 15 T cell receptor beta chains below were found in one sample sequenced in a study of response to subunit inactivated influenza vaccine. TCRdb passed the RT-PCR reads through MiXCR, listing each CDR3 protein once. The top ten hold 3% of the sample, which has about 500,000 distinct CDR3 sequences, more than 15% seen once. The sequencing used CD4+ T cells sorted from PBMCs, collected around 25 months after vaccination. All receptors derive from a man in his fifties or sixties who received an inactivated influenza vaccine.

The chain joins TRBV6-2 or TRBV6-3 to TRBJ1-6, with TRBD1 matching 9 bases. V dropped 1 base and J dropped 12; count of bases not matched to a gene: 7. This CDR3 spans 15 amino acids. The germline CDR1 and CDR2 sequences are MNHEY and SVGEGT. The CDR3 DNA is TGTGCCAGCAGTTACTACCGGGACAGGGCTTTACCCCTCCACTTT. It encodes CASSYYRDRALPLHF.

J is TRBJ2-7 and V is TRBV6-2 or TRBV6-3; TRBD1 matches at 8 bases. After removal of 5 bases from V and 7 bases from J, the junction contained 13 bases not matched to a gene. From germline, CDR1 is MNHEY and CDR2 SVGEGT. The CDR3 length is 15 residues. CDR3 residues: CASSPTSWTGREQYF. The CDR3 DNA reads TGTGCCAGCAGTCCTACCTCCTGGACAGGGAGGGAGCAGTACTTC.

This chain joins TRBV3-1 and TRBJ2-2; no firm D call. CDR3 length: 15 residues. The germline V gene has CDR1 LGHDT and CDR2 YNNKEL (reference sequence). Deletions cut 4 bases from V and 1 base from J, with 10 bases between. The DNA for the CDR3 is TGTGCCAGCAGCCCGACCTGGAGGAACACCGGGGAGCTGTTTTTT. Translating it yields CASSPTWRNTGELFF.

This clonotype was counted a few times. The rearrangement uses TRBV6-6 and TRBJ2-7; D may match TRBD1 or TRBD2 (7 bases each). Trimming took off 7 bases at V and 0 bases at J, with 10 bases between the two ends. The CDR3 covers 13 residues. CDR1 is MNHNY, CDR2 SVGAGI, per germline (reference sequence). The CDR3 DNA sequence: TGTGCCAGCACCAGGGGGGGCTCCTACGAGCAGTACTTC. Protein: CASTRGGSYEQYF.

The rearrangement joins TRBV29-1 to TRBJ2-3; the D is unclear. Trimming removed 5 bases from V and 6 bases from J, with 12 bases in between. Germline values: CDR1 SQVTM, CDR2 ANQGSEA. This CDR3 has 12 amino acids. The chain's CDR3 is CSVTSLWDTQYF. The CDR3 DNA reads TGCAGCGTTACGTCTCTTTGGGATACGCAGTATTTT.

Ten or more counts support this clonotype. The chain joins TRBV7-2 to TRBJ2-1, with TRBD1 as a possible D gene (6 bases). Germline CDR1 and CDR2: SGHTA and FQGNSA. The germline V and J ends were trimmed by 4 bases and 0 bases, with 13 bases remaining between them. The CDR3 consists of 16 residues. The CDR3 protein is CASSSQGSGSYNEQFF. The CDR3 region has the DNA TGTGCCAGCAGCTCCCAGGGGAGCGGCTCCTACAATGAGCAGTTCTTC. The whole variable domain, remainder taken from reference TRBV7-2 and TRBJ2-1, is GAGVSQSPSNKVTEKGKDVELRCDPISGHTALYWYRQSLGQGLEFLIYFQGNSAPDKSGLPSDRFSAERTGGSVSTLTIQRTQQEDSAVYLCASSSQGSGSYNEQFFGPGTRLTVL.

In this sample, this clonotype turned up a few times. This rearrangement joins TRBV12-3 or TRBV12-4 to TRBJ2-7; the D is unclear. V lost 3 bases, J lost 3 bases, and 9 bases lay in between. The CDR3 totals 13 residues. This CDR3 is CASSFRVGYEQYF. The CDR3 DNA reads as TGTGCCAGCAGTTTCCGGGTGGGCTACGAGCAGTACTTC.

On this clonotype itself: One junction end disagrees with the germline gene, perhaps due to a read error. This chain connects TRBV30 to TRBJ2-6, with 15 bases matching TRBD2. CDR3 size: 13 residues. The V gene's germline CDR1 is GTSNPN and CDR2 SVGIG (reference sequence). The CDR3 nucleotides are TGTGCCTGGAGTCCAGGGACTAGCGGGGGGCCGATTTTC. It encodes CAWSPGTSGGPIF.

The V call is TRBV5-1, the J call TRBJ2-5; 7 positions match TRBD2. Trimming removed 1 base from V and 3 bases from J; junction bases left unmatched: 3. Looked up from germline, CDR1 is SGHRS and CDR2 is YFSETQ. This CDR3 spans 14 amino acids. CDR3 sequence (DNA): TGCGCCAGCAGCTTGATCCTAGCGGAAGAGACCCAGTACTTC. Protein: CASSLILAEETQYF.

The rearrangement links TRBV12-3 or TRBV12-4 to TRBJ2-1, with 9 bases that match TRBD2. Unmatched junction bases numbered 6, after V lost 6 bases and J lost 3 bases. CDR3 length equals 15 residues. CDR3 sequence reads: CASRIAGENYNEQFF. The CDR3 region has the DNA TGTGCCAGCAGAATAGCGGGGGAGAACTACAATGAGCAGTTCTTC.

This clonotype occurred many times. The CDR3 sequence is CASRVSGTHYGYTF. The CDR3 DNA follows: TGTGCCAGCAGAGTGTCCGGGACTCACTATGGCTACACCTTC. The chain employs TRBV6-2 or TRBV6-3 and TRBJ1-2, with D perhaps TRBD1 (5 bases). This CDR3 is built from 14 residues. Looked up from germline, CDR1 is MNHEY and CDR2 is SVGEGT. V lost 6 bases and J lost 3, with 14 bases in between.

Only a few counts were recorded for this clonotype. The chain uses TRBV2 and TRBJ2-4; D possibly corresponds to TRBD2 (5 bases). The germline V gene has CDR1 SNHLY and CDR2 FYNNEI. This CDR3 has 12 residues. Trimming cost V 6 bases and J 8 bases, with 11 bases left between them. The chain's CDR3 is CASRFQADIQYF. CDR3 DNA: TGTGCCAGCAGATTCCAAGCGGACATTCAGTACTTC.

This clonotype was seen a handful of times. The chain is built from TRBV5-6 and TRBJ2-4; D not certain. This CDR3 has 12 residues. Germline V lookup: CDR1 SGHDT, CDR2 YYEEEE. Trimming cost V 4 bases and J 5 bases, with 7 bases left between them. The CDR3 here is CASSIRQNIQYF. The DNA for the CDR3 is TGTGCCAGCAGCATTAGACAAAACATTCAGTACTTC.

In its sample, this clonotype was seen once. The chain combines TRBV27 with TRBJ1-2; unclear D gene. V was shortened by 5 bases and J by 7 bases, with 11 bases between the two germline ends. CDR1 MNHEY and CDR2 SMNVEV come from the germline V gene (reference sequence). This CDR3 contains 12 residues. The CDR3 DNA is TGTGCCAGCAGTCCCCCAGAGGGTGGCTACACCTTC. Protein sequence: CASSPPEGGYTF.

The V gene is TRBV15, the J gene TRBJ1-1; 7 positions match TRBD1. The CDR3 runs to 13 residues. The junction had 0 bases not matched to a gene; V was cut back by 2 bases and J by 3 bases. Germline CDR1 is LNHNV and CDR2 is YYDKDF (reference sequence). The CDR3 sequence: CATSRQGDTEAFF. Written as DNA, the CDR3 is TGTGCCACCAGCAGACAGGGGGACACTGAAGCTTTCTTT.